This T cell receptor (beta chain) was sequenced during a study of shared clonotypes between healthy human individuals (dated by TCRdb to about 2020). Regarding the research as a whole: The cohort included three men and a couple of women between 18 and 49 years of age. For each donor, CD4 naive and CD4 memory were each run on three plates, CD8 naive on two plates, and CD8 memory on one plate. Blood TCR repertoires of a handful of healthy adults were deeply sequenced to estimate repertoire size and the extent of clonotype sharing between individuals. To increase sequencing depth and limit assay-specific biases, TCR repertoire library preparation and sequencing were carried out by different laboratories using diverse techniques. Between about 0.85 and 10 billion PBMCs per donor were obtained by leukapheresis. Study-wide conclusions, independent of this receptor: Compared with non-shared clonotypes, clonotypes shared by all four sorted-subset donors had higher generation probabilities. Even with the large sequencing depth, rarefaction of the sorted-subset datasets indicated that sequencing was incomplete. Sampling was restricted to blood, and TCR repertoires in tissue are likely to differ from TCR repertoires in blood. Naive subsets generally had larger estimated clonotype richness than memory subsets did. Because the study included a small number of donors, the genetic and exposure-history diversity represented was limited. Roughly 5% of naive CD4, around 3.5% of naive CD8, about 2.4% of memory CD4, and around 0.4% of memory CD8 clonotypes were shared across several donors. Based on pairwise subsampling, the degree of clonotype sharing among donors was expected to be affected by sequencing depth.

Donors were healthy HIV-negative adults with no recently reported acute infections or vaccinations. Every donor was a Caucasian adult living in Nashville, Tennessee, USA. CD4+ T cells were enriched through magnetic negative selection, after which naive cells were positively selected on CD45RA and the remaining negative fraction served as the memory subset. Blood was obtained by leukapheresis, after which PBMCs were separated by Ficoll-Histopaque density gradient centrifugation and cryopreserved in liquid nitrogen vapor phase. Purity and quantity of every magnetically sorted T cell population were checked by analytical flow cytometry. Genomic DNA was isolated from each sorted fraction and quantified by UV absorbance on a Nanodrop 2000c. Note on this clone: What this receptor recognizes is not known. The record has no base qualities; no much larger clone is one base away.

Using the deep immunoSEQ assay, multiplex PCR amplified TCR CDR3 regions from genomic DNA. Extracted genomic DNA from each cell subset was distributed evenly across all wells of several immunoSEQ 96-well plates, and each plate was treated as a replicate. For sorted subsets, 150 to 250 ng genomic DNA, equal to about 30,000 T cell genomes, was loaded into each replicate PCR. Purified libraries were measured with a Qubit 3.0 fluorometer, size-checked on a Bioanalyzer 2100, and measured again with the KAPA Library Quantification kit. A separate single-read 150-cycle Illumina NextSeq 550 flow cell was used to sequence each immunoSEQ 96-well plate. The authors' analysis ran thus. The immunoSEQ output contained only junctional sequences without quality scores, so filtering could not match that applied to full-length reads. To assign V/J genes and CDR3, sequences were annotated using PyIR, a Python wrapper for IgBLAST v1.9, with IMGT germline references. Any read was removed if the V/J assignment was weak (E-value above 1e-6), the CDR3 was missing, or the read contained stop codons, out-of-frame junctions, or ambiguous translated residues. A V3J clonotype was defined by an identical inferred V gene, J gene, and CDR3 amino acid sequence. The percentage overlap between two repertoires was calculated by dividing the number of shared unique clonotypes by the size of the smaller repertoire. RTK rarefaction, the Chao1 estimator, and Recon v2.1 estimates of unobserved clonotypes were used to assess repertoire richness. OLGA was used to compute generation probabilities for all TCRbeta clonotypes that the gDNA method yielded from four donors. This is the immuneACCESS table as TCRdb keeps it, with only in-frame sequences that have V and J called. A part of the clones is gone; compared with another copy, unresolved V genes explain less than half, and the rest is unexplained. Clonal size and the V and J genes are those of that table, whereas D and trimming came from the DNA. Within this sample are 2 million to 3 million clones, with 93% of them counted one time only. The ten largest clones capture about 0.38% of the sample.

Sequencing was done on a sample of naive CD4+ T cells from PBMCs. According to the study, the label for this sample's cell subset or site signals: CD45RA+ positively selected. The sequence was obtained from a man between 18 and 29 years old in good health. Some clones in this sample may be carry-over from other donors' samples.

The CDR3 region has the sequence CASSYGRGGTDTQYF. The nucleotide sequence is given as TGTGCCAGCAGCTATGGCCGTGGCGGCACAGATACGCAGTATTTT. The chain uses TRBV7-2 and TRBJ2-3; the D gene is unclear. The CDR3 covers 15 residues, taking in both the cysteine and the phenylalanine. The CDR3 DNA has 45 bases and is translated from base 1. V lost 4 bases and J lost 1 base; the stretch between them is 12 bases long. The germline V gene specifies SGHTA as CDR1 and FQGNSA as CDR2.